This T cell receptor beta chain was recovered during a study of identical twins. Study findings and constraints: The conclusions drew on cross-sectional statistical analysis instead of tracking the same donors.

This clonotype was detected a few times. Antigen specificity is unknown. The germline gene is not matched at one end of the junction; a read error may be the cause. TCRdb reprocessed the 5' RACE reads with MiXCR, giving one entry per CDR3 protein. The profile shows around 220,000 distinct CDR3 sequences, about an eighth of them singletons. CDR1 is DFQATT, CDR2 SNEGSKA, per germline (reference sequence). This CDR3 is 16 amino acids long. This chain connects TRBV20-1 to TRBJ2-1, with TRBD2 identical over 8 bases. The sequencing sample was made of memory (CD45RO+) T cells sorted from blood. The clonotype comes from a woman aged 18-30 years in good health. Here the CDR3 DNA reads TGCTGTGCGGAAAGACCGGGACTAGGGATCTACAATGAGCAGTTCTTC. Translating it yields CCAERPGLGIYNEQFF.